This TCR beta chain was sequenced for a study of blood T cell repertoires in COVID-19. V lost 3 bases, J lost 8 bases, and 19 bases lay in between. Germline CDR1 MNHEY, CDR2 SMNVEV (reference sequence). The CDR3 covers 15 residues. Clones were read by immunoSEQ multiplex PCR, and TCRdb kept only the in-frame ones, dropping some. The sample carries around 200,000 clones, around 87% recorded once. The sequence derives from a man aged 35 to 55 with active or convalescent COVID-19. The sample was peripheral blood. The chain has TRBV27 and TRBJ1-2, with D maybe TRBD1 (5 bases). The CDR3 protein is CASSFKGQGLRGYTF. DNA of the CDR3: TGTGCCAGCAGTTTTAAGGGGCAGGGCCTTCGGGGCTACACCTTC.